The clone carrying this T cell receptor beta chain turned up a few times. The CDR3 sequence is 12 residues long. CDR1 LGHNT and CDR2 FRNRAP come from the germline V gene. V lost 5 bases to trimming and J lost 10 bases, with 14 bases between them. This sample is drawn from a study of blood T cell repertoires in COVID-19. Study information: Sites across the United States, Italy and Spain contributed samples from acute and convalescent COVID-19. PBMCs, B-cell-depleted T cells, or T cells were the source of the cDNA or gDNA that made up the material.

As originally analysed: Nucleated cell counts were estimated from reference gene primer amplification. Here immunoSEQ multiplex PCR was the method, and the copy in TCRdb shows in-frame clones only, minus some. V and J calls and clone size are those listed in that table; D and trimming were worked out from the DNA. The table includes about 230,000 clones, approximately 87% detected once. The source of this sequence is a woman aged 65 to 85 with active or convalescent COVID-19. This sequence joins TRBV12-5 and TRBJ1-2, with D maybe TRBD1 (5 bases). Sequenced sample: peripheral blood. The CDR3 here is CASGPDGGFYTF. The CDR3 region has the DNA TGTGCTAGTGGTCCCGACGGGGGATTCTACACCTTC.